This TCR beta chain appears in the sequencing data of a study of blood T cells in healthy people across ages. In each sample, at least 6 million PBMCs were isolated. In this sample, this clonotype turned up a few times. What it binds is unknown. A junction end diverges from the germline sequence, so it may reflect a read error. For the second PCR, which ran for 7 to 11 cycles, a sample-barcoded 5' primer and a J-beta primer mix were used. Tagging of each cDNA molecule was performed by a template-switch adaptor with 12 random nucleotides. TCRdb reprocessed the 5' RACE reads with MiXCR, giving one entry per CDR3 protein. The top ten hold about 11% of the sample, which has roughly 1.6 million distinct CDR3 sequences, roughly a third seen once. Germline V gene lookup returns CDR1 SGHTA and CDR2 FQGTGA. The CDR3 totals 15 residues. Study results and caveats: Naive and antigen-experienced cells could not be conclusively compared, given unsorted PBMCs. Considered underestimates were the diversity estimates obtained from one million T cells.

The V gene is TRBV7-3, the J gene TRBJ2-1; 8 nucleotides agree with TRBD1. The sequence came from a woman in her twenties or thirties in good health. Sequenced: blood. In DNA form, the CDR3 reads TGTGCCAGCAGCTTAGTTTTGGGACAGGACAATGGGCAGTTCTTC. Translated: CASSLVLGQDNGQFF.